Each of the 19 T cell receptor beta chains below was sequenced from the same sample in a study of T cell responses to AZD1222 COVID-19 vaccine. The method was immunoSEQ multiplex PCR; TCRdb's version includes in-frame clones alone and lacks a portion of them. Of about 140,000 clones in the sample, around 90% were seen once. Source: peripheral blood, taken 28 days after the second dose of the MenACWY control vaccine. The receptors come from an adult who received the MenACWY meningococcal vaccine as a control.

The chain couples TRBV12-3 or TRBV12-4 to TRBJ2-7, with D uncertain. The CDR3 runs to 13 residues. Trimming left V 3 bases short and J 2 bases short, with 8 bases between. The CDR3 DNA is TGTGCCAGCAGTTTTGGTCTAGCCTACGAGCAGTACTTC. Translated, it gives CASSFGLAYEQYF.

The chain joins TRBV4-3 to TRBJ1-4; unclear D gene. V lost 4 bases, J lost 0 bases, and 12 bases lay in between. Germline lookup yields CDR1 LGHNA and CDR2 YSLEER. This CDR3 is built from 16 residues. The CDR3 bases are TGCGCCAGCAGCCTCAGGCCGGGAGCAACTAATGAAAAACTGTTTTTT. As protein: CASSLRPGATNEKLFF.

This chain connects TRBV3-1 (or the pseudogene TRBV3-2) to TRBJ1-4, with D uncertain. CDR3 length: 15 amino acids. V lost 1 base and J lost 4, with 10 bases in between. Germline CDR1 and CDR2: LGHDT and YNNKEL (reference sequence). The DNA of the CDR3 is TGTGCCAGCAGCCAAGCTATCCGGATTAATGAAAAACTGTTTTTT. It specifies CASSQAIRINEKLFF.

The genes are TRBV18 and TRBJ2-6, with 7 bases matching TRBD1. V lost 0 bases, J lost 3 bases, and 8 bases stayed unmatched. Germline-derived CDR1 and CDR2 are KGHSH and LQKENI. The CDR3 is 18 residues long. CDR3 nucleotides: TGTGCCAGCTCACCACCACCAACAGGGGTGGGTGGGGCCAACGTCCTGACTTTC. Translated: CASSPPPTGVGGANVLTF.

The chain carries TRBV9 and TRBJ2-1; 15 bases align to TRBD2. The V segment lost 0 bases and the J segment 7 bases; nucleotides outside the gene matches: 2. The germline V gene has CDR1 SGDLS and CDR2 YYNGEE. The CDR3 covers 16 residues. This CDR3 is CASSVVGTSGRNEQFF. The CDR3 DNA sequence: TGTGCCAGCAGCGTAGTGGGGACTAGCGGGAGGAATGAGCAGTTCTTC. Together with reference TRBV9 and TRBJ2-1, the CDR3 gives the full variable domain: DSGVTQTPKHLITATGQRVTLRCSPRSGDLSVYWYQQSLDQGLQFLIQYYNGEERAKGNILERFSAQQFPDLHSELNLSSLELGDSALYFCASSVVGTSGRNEQFFGPGTRLTVL.

The gene calls are TRBV4-3 and TRBJ2-1, with 7 positions matching TRBD2. J was trimmed by 4 bases and V by 0 bases; bases with no gene match: 6. The CDR3 loop spans 16 amino acids. Per germline, CDR1 LGHNA and CDR2 YSLEER. CDR3 region: CASSQDVRTSYNEQFF. The DNA of the CDR3 is TGCGCCAGCAGCCAAGATGTACGGACTAGTTACAATGAGCAGTTCTTC.

The rearrangement links TRBV5-1 to TRBJ1-5; D is undetermined. Deletions cut 5 bases from V and 7 bases from J, with 4 bases between. The CDR3 extends over 10 amino acids. Germline V gene lookup returns CDR1 SGHRS and CDR2 YFSETQ. DNA for the CDR3: TGCGCCAGCAGGTCCCAGCCCCAGCATTTT. Amino acid sequence: CASRSQPQHF.

The chain joins TRBV18 to TRBJ2-5, with D perhaps TRBD1 (5 bases). The germline V and J ends were trimmed by 1 base and 1 base, with 10 bases remaining between them. CDR3 length equals 15 residues. The V gene's germline CDR1 is KGHSH and CDR2 LQKENI. This chain's CDR3 is CASSPRLDSQETQYF. The CDR3 nucleotides read TGTGCCAGCTCACCACGGCTTGACAGCCAAGAGACCCAGTACTTC.

This clone has a single count. V gene TRBV2 combines with J gene TRBJ1-2; D call uncertain. Per the germline V gene, CDR1 is SNHLY and CDR2 is FYNNEI. The CDR3 is made up of 13 amino acids. V was clipped by 7 bases and J by 0 bases, with 9 bases between them. The CDR3 sequence: CASTDPTNYGYTF. The CDR3 bases are TGTGCCAGCACCGATCCCACTAACTATGGCTACACCTTC.

The rearrangement links TRBV6-1 to TRBJ2-5, with a tentative D call TRBD1 (5 bases). This CDR3 is 14 amino acids long. Germline V gene lookup returns CDR1 MNHNS and CDR2 SASEGT. Between the trimmed V and J ends, which lost 3 bases and 1 base, there was a span of 9 bases. CDR3 DNA sequence: TGTGCCAGCAGTGACCAGGACACCCAAGAGACCCAGTACTTC. It translates to CASSDQDTQETQYF.

A note on this clone: The same CDR3 can be traced to other DNA sequences in this sample. Here the CDR3 reads CASSFGGNTDTQYF. CDR3 DNA sequence: TGCGCCAGCAGCTTTGGCGGGAACACAGATACGCAGTATTTT. The rearrangement links TRBV5-1 to TRBJ2-3, with TRBD2 as a possible D gene (6 bases). V lost 2 bases and J 2 bases, leaving 9 bases between the germline ends. Germline V lookup: CDR1 SGHRS, CDR2 YFSETQ. This CDR3 has 14 residues.

As for this clone: The same CDR3 also results from other DNA sequences found in this sample. The chain carries TRBV7-3 and TRBJ2-3; D gene unclear. V gave up 0 bases and J gave up 0 bases, with 7 bases separating them. The CDR3 length is 15 residues. Germline CDR1 is SGHTA and CDR2 is FQGTGA. The CDR3 region is CASSLTSGSTDTQYF. The CDR3 nucleotides are TGTGCCAGCAGCTTAACGTCGGGTAGCACAGATACGCAGTATTTT.

The CDR3 sequence: CASSVRDRGGSPLHF. In DNA, the CDR3 is TGTGCCAGCAGCGTAAGGGACAGGGGCGGATCACCCCTCCACTTT. The V call is TRBV9, the J call TRBJ1-6, with 10 positions matching TRBD1. Germline loops: CDR1 SGDLS, CDR2 YYNGEE. J lost 10 bases, V lost 1 base, and 5 bases had no gene match. The CDR3 totals 15 residues.

A single count supports this clone. This chain connects TRBV6-5 to TRBJ1-5, with D unclear. The CDR3 totals 13 residues. Germline CDR1 reads MNHEY; CDR2 reads SVGAGI. V was clipped by 0 bases and J by 5 bases, with 5 bases between them. The CDR3 sequence: CASSYSKDQPQHF. The CDR3 DNA reads TGTGCCAGCAGTTACTCGAAGGATCAGCCCCAGCATTTT.

The V gene is TRBV24-1, the J gene TRBJ2-1, with 9 bases aligning to TRBD1. This CDR3 region has 18 residues. With V trimmed by 5 bases and J by 5 bases, 15 bases remained unmatched. CDR1 is KGHDR, CDR2 SFDVKD, per germline. The CDR3 protein is CATSVGAAGTGLNNEQFF. The CDR3 DNA reads TGTGCCACCAGTGTTGGGGCGGCGGGGACAGGGTTAAACAATGAGCAGTTCTTC.

The rearrangement uses TRBV6-5 and TRBJ2-7, with a possible D match to TRBD2 (7 bases). Germline V CDR1 and CDR2: MNHEY, SVGAGI. This CDR3 region has 14 residues. The V and J ends lost 5 bases and 0 bases respectively, with 11 bases between them. The CDR3 region has the DNA TGTGCCAGCAGTAGGGGGGGAAACTCCTACGAGCAGTACTTC. Amino acids: CASSRGGNSYEQYF.

This clone was observed a single time. The CDR3 reads CASRQGHQETQYF. DNA of the CDR3: TGTGCCAGCCGGCAGGGACATCAAGAGACCCAGTACTTC. The V gene is TRBV21-1, the J gene TRBJ2-5; the D call in the table, TRBD1, was not verified against the DNA. TRBV21-1 has pseudogene status. The CDR3 length is 13 residues.

The rearrangement uses TRBV19 and TRBJ1-4; 7 bases fit TRBD1. V was clipped by 1 base and J by 3 bases; unmatched bases: 2. The V gene's germline CDR1 is LNHDA and CDR2 SQIVND (reference sequence). The CDR3 spans 15 residues. CDR3 sequence reads: CASSIGGTANEKLFF. As DNA, the CDR3 is TGTGCCAGTAGTATAGGTGGGACAGCTAATGAAAAACTGTTTTTT.

This clone was seen more than once but under ten times. The CDR3: CATTRGPGNTIYF. CDR3 coding DNA: TGTGCCACCACCCGGGGGCCTGGAAACACCATATATTTT. The rearrangement uses TRBV19 and TRBJ1-3; tentative D call: TRBD1 (6 bases). Trimming shortened V by 10 bases and J by 2 bases, and 12 bases separated the two germline ends. Germline CDR1 is LNHDA and CDR2 is SQIVND (reference sequence). The CDR3 contains 13 residues.